Listed below are T cell receptor beta chains from one sample, sequenced in a study of tumor-infiltrating lymphocytes in oesophageal squamous cell carcinoma. TCRdb redid the calling of the PCR reads with MiXCR, one entry per CDR3 protein. The data show 15,000 to 20,000 distinct CDR3 sequences, with roughly 41% seen just once and more than 9% held by the top ten. Source material: normal esophageal tissue next to the tumor. These receptors originate from a male donor with esophageal squamous cell carcinoma. Each CDR3 is given without its conserved first and last residue.

j_gene	v_gene	CDR3aa
TRBJ2-3	TRBV10-1	ASQKAGDGTDTQY
-	TRBV7-9	ASSWSSYEQY
-	TRBV7-9	ASSLVGPSPGQETQY
-	TRBV24-1	ATSDSTGQETQY
TRBJ1-1	TRBV5-1	ASSLGQGWTEAF
TRBJ2-2	TRBV7-4	ASSAQGPGELF
TRBJ2-3	TRBV18	ASSRVGLALNTDTQY
TRBJ2-7	TRBV7-4	ASSLGGQGAHEQY
TRBJ1-6	TRBV12-3/TRBV12-4	ASMALSYNSPLH
TRBJ1-5	TRBV6-1	ASRSYREGQPQH
TRBJ1-1	TRBV30	AWSWVRTEAF
TRBJ1-5	TRBV12-3/TRBV12-4	ASSVTGGRNQPQH
-	TRBV6-6	ASRPFGTGDYEQY
TRBJ2-2	TRBV12-5	ASGSRTSGRNTGELF
TRBJ2-3	TRBV11-2	ASSLVGGSTDTQY
TRBJ2-3	TRBV10-3	AISESEREAGDTQY
-	TRBV5-1	ASSKRQANIYEQY
-	TRBV7-3	ASSSTGGAWETQY
-	TRBV19	ASSTYGRALQETQY
TRBJ2-1	TRBV7-1	ASSDYGTSGSHEQF
TRBJ2-3	TRBV7-1	ASSTSGETDTQY
TRBJ2-3	TRBV10-2	ASSDLHGISTDTQY
-	TRBV7-9	ASSLAAGNYEQY
TRBJ2-3	TRBV5-1	ASSFSATADTQY
-	TRBV7-9	ASSQIGGGFYNEQF
TRBJ2-7	TRBV7-3	ASSSLAGVYEQY
TRBJ2-1	TRBV7-8	ASRLTGADNEQF
TRBJ1-2	TRBV7-2	ASSPGQSYGYT
TRBJ2-7	TRBV7-9	ASTQPQGLGGEQY
TRBJ2-6	TRBV7-3	ASSFHAGANVLT
TRBJ2-1	TRBV12-5	ASGTSAYNEQF
TRBJ1-2	TRBV7-8	ASSATGGVGGYT
TRBJ2-3	TRBV7-2	ASRLAGGDTQY
TRBJ1-6	TRBV7-3	ASSIGRRSPLH
TRBJ2-3	TRBV28	ASRLAGHTDTQY
TRBJ2-3	TRBV6-8	ASSGRTGRADTQY
TRBJ2-5	TRBV7-8	ASSEGLAGVNEQY
TRBJ1-2	TRBV27	ASKGTGWDYGYT
TRBJ1-1	TRBV5-6	ASSFGKNTEAF
TRBJ2-3	TRBV24-1	ATSDLGLTPDTQY